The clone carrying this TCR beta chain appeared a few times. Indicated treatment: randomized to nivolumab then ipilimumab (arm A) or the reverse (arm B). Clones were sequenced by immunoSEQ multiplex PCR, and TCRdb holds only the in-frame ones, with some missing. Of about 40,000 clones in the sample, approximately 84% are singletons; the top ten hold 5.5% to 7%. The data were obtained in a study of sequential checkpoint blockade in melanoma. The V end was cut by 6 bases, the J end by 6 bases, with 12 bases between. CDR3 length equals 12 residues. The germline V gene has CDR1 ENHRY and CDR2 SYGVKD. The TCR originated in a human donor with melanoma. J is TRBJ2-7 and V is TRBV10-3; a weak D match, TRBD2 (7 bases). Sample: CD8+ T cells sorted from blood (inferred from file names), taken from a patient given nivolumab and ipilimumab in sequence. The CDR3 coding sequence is TGTGCCATCAGGGGGGAGGGGGGCGAGCAGTACTTC. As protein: CAIRGEGGEQYF.